This paragraph covers one T cell receptor (beta chain) sequence. Its specificity is unknown. A much larger clone sits a single nucleotide away, making a read error possible. Amplification of TCR beta CDR3 regions used RNA as the template. TCR CDR3 regions were first amplified by RT-PCR with HTBI primers. TCRdb independently ran MiXCR on the multiplex PCR reads; one entry per CDR3 protein. The sample lists 350,000 to 400,000 distinct CDR3 sequences, 14% to 15% seen once, with around a third in the top ten. This CDR3 region has 14 residues. The V and J ends lost 10 bases and 5 bases, in that order; junction bases with no gene match: 12. The germline V gene encodes CDR1 MDHEN and CDR2 SYDVKM. This entry is derived from a study of T cells in Graves' hyperthyroidism and ophthalmopathy. Study-level results: Most clonotypes expanded in the thyroid (above 0.001) were also present in blood.

This receptor was obtained from a woman aged 25 to 39 with Graves' hyperthyroidism. The chain links TRBV28 to TRBJ2-3, with TRBD1 matching 7 bases. Sample: blood. The CDR3 bases are TGTGCCACCGCCGGGACAGAACTCAGAGATACGCAGTATTTT. Translated: CATAGTELRDTQYF.